The clone carrying this T cell receptor (beta chain) came up a few times. The CDR3 runs 14 residues. Trimming removed 5 bases from V and 13 bases from J; junction bases left unmatched: 13. Germline V gene lookup returns CDR1 SEHNR and CDR2 FQNEAQ (reference sequence). This entry comes from a study of CD8+CD57+ T cells in acquired aplastic anemia. Across the whole study: Sorting CD4+ and CD8+ cells gave DNA averaging about 2.9 ug.

It was genomic DNA that served as the template for profiling TCR beta VDJ and CDR3. MiXCR was run by TCRdb on the reads, yielding one entry per CDR3 protein. The table has just over 400,000 distinct CDR3 sequences, about two thirds seen once. The chain links TRBV7-9 to TRBJ1-4, with 7 positions matching TRBD1. The material sequenced was sorted CD4+, CD8+, or CD8+CD57+ T cells (not recorded which) from PBMCs. This clonotype originated in a human donor in good health, serving as a control. In DNA form, the CDR3 reads TGTGCCAGCAGCCCGGGACAGCCACTTTTGGCACTGTTTTTT. Protein product: CASSPGQPLLALFF.